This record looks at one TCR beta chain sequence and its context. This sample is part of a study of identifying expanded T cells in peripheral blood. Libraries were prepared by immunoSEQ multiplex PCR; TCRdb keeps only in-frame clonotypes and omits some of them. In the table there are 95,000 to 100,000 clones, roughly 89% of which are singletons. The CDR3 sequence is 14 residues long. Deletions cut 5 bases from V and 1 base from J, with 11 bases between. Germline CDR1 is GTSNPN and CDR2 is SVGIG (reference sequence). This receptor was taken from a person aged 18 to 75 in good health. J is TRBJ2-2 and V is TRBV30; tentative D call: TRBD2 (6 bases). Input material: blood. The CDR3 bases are TGTGCCTGGGGAGGGTGGGGGAACACCGGGGAGCTGTTTTTT. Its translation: CAWGGWGNTGELFF.